The clone carrying this TCR beta chain came up many times. The data derive from a study of low-dose radiotherapy and immunotherapy resistance in tumors. In the study overall: Intravenous administration to patients comprised nivolumab at 240 mg every two weeks and ipilimumab at 1 mg/kg every six weeks. Once cycle 1 day 1 began, patients took oral aspirin 300 mg daily for four cycles.

First-strand cDNA relied on TRAV- and TRBV-specific primers spanning alpha and beta chains. A roughly 22-cycle PCR with a constant-region primer and V-primer adapter amplified TCRs. TCRdb recomputed calls from the reads with MiXCR, one row per CDR3 protein. The repertoire holds tens of thousands of distinct CDR3 sequences, with around 9.2% as singletons. Looked up from germline, CDR1 is SGHNT and CDR2 is YYREEE (reference sequence). With 4 bases clipped from V and 0 bases from J, the junction kept 3 bases outside the gene matches. The CDR3 extends over 14 amino acids. The time point was: before trial treatment. Eligibility criteria specified advanced solid malignancies devoid of tumor-infiltrating lymphocytes.

The sample here was PBMCs, taken before treatment. The J gene is TRBJ2-7, the V gene TRBV5-4; TRBD1 matches at 8 bases. The clonotype comes from a male donor with prostate cancer. The CDR3, as DNA: TGTGCCAGCAGCCGACAGGGGAGCTCCTACGAGCAGTACTTC. Residues: CASSRQGSSYEQYF.